Presented here are 18 T cell receptor beta chains from one specimen sequenced in a study of T cell responses to AZD1222 COVID-19 vaccine. The table came from immunoSEQ multiplex PCR; TCRdb's copy has only in-frame clones and leaves some out. The table shows 95,000 to 100,000 clones, with about nine tenths occurring only once. The sample consisted of peripheral blood, taken on day 0 of AZD1222 vaccination. These receptors were collected from an adult in good health.

This chain joins TRBV4-1 and TRBJ1-4; TRBD1 is a possible D gene (6 bases). CDR1 and CDR2 (germline): MGHRA, YSYEKL. There are 16 residues in the CDR3. The V and J ends lost 2 bases and 2 bases respectively, with 12 bases between them. The CDR3, as DNA: TGCGCCAGCAGCCAACCCGTGAGGGGGACTAATGAAAAACTGTTTTTT. Amino acids: CASSQPVRGTNEKLFF.

This chain joins TRBV5-4 and TRBJ1-6; D is perhaps TRBD1 (6 bases). CDR1 and CDR2 (germline): SGHNT, YYREEE (reference sequence). The CDR3 has 14 amino acids. The V end was cut by 0 bases, the J end by 9 bases, with 10 bases between. CDR3 amino acids: CASSLDPGVSPLHF. CDR3 sequence (DNA): TGTGCCAGCAGCTTGGATCCAGGGGTTTCACCCCTCCACTTT.

The chain has TRBV5-1 and TRBJ2-1, with 11 bases that match TRBD1. V shed 5 bases and J 6 bases; nucleotides not matched to a gene: 4. The CDR3 runs to 14 residues. From germline, CDR1 is SGHRS and CDR2 YFSETQ. The CDR3 DNA sequence: TGCGCCAGCAGATCCGGGACAGGGGGCAATGAGCAGTTCTTC. Translation: CASRSGTGGNEQFF.

The rearrangement links TRBV5-1 to TRBJ2-7, with D possibly being TRBD2 (6 bases). V was pared by 1 base and J by 5 bases, with 31 bases between. Germline V gives CDR1 SGHRS, CDR2 YFSETQ. CDR3 length: 20 residues. This CDR3 reads CASSLRPPPRTIHGSHEQYF. Written as DNA, the CDR3 is TGCGCCAGCAGCTTGAGACCCCCCCCGAGGACCATACACGGGAGCCACGAGCAGTACTTC.

The chain has TRBV5-6 and TRBJ1-1; 7 nucleotides line up with TRBD1. This CDR3 spans 13 amino acids. CDR1 and CDR2 (germline): SGHDT, YYEEEE. The V segment lost 3 bases and the J segment 5 bases; nucleotides outside the gene matches: 4. The CDR3 DNA reads TGTGCCAGCAGCTCCGGCAGGGGGACTGAAGCTTTCTTT. Translating it yields CASSSGRGTEAFF.

This rearrangement joins TRBV5-1 to TRBJ2-7, with D maybe TRBD1 (6 bases). Germline V gene lookup returns CDR1 SGHRS and CDR2 YFSETQ. The V and J ends lost 2 bases and 1 base respectively, with 10 bases between them. The CDR3 is made up of 14 amino acids. The CDR3 spells CASSLQGNSYEQYF. In DNA form, the CDR3 reads TGCGCCAGCAGCTTACAGGGCAATTCCTACGAGCAGTACTTC.

The chain employs TRBV7-2 and TRBJ1-3; weak D call: TRBD1 (5 bases). CDR1 is SGHTA, CDR2 FQGNSA, per germline. The CDR3 totals 16 residues. The V and J ends lost 7 bases and 1 base respectively, with 17 bases between them. The CDR3, as DNA: TGTGCCAGCACCCCGGTGGGGGTGGGATCTGGAAACACCATATATTTT. Its translation: CASTPVGVGSGNTIYF.

The gene calls are TRBV9 and TRBJ2-1, with D possibly matching TRBD2 (6 bases). Germline loops: CDR1 SGDLS, CDR2 YYNGEE. This CDR3 comprises 13 residues. Deletions cut 4 bases from V and 5 bases from J, with 10 bases between. The CDR3 here is CASSTEGHNEQFF. The CDR3 coding sequence is TGTGCCAGCAGCACGGAGGGTCACAATGAGCAGTTCTTC.

The chain recombines TRBV29-1 with TRBJ1-3, with D tentatively TRBD1 (6 bases). Between the trimmed V and J ends, which lost 7 bases and 4 bases, there was a span of 17 bases. Germline V CDR1 and CDR2: SQVTM, ANQGSEA. This CDR3 has 14 residues. The CDR3 reads CSAIQGAGGNTIYF. Written as DNA, the CDR3 is TGCAGCGCTATACAGGGTGCGGGAGGAAACACCATATATTTT.

This chain uses TRBV12-3 or TRBV12-4 with TRBJ2-7, with 8 nucleotides matching TRBD2. Unmatched junction bases numbered 10, after V lost 4 bases and J lost 11 bases. This CDR3 is built from 13 residues. The CDR3 here is CASSSVRGGGEYF. In DNA, the CDR3 is TGTGCCAGCAGTTCCGTCCGGGGGGGCGGTGAGTACTTC.

V and J are TRBV19 and TRBJ1-4; D remains unclear. Trimming cost V 5 bases and J 4 bases, with 8 bases left between them. Germline V gene lookup returns CDR1 LNHDA and CDR2 SQIVND (reference sequence). The CDR3 extends over 13 amino acids. The CDR3 region is CASSYGINEKLFF. As DNA, the CDR3 is TGTGCCAGTAGTTACGGCATTAATGAAAAACTGTTTTTT.

CDR3 amino acids: CASSLDNHLLYNEQFF. Written as DNA, the CDR3 is TGTGCCAGCAGCTTAGATAACCACCTATTATACAATGAGCAGTTCTTC. The rearrangement links TRBV11-1 to TRBJ2-1; D remains ambiguous. The CDR3 spans 16 residues. V lost 1 base, J lost 4 bases, and 14 bases lay in between. Germline-derived CDR1 and CDR2 are SGHAT and FQDESV (reference sequence).

This clone is a singleton in its sample. This rearrangement joins TRBV2 to TRBJ2-7, with D unresolved. The V and J ends lost 7 bases and 7 bases respectively, with 11 bases between them. There are 11 residues in the CDR3. The germline CDR1 and CDR2 sequences are SNHLY and FYNNEI. This CDR3 reads CASTPLVEQYF. The CDR3 DNA is TGTGCCAGCACCCCCCTGGTAGAGCAGTACTTC.

CDR3 in amino acids: CATQDGSSGNTIYF. The CDR3 DNA reads TGTGCCACACAAGACGGGAGCTCTGGAAACACCATATATTTT. The chain carries TRBV10-3 and TRBJ1-3; the D is unclear. Germline lookup yields CDR1 ENHRY and CDR2 SYGVKD. V was pared by 10 bases and J by 0 bases, with 13 bases between. This CDR3 has 14 amino acids.

The J gene is TRBJ1-6, the V gene TRBV5-1; 8 bases line up with TRBD1. This CDR3 has 16 residues. V was clipped by 2 bases and J by 7 bases; unmatched bases: 8. Germline V gene data show CDR1 as SGHRS and CDR2 as YFSETQ. The CDR3 region has the DNA TGCGCCAGCAGCTTTGACGGACAGGGTAAAAATTCACCCCTCCACTTT. As protein: CASSFDGQGKNSPLHF. The full variable domain, its missing parts supplied by reference TRBV5-1 and TRBJ1-6, is KAGVTQTPRYLIKTRGQQVTLSCSPISGHRSVSWYQQTPGQGLQFLFEYFSETQRNKGNFPGRFSGRQFSNSRSEMNVSTLELGDSALYLCASSFDGQGKNSPLHFGNGTRLTVT.

The CDR3 region is CASSLSKDTGELFF. Here the CDR3 DNA reads TGTGCCAGCAGTTTGTCAAAGGACACCGGGGAGCTGTTTTTT. The chain links TRBV28 to TRBJ2-2; D not resolved. V was shortened by 3 bases and J by 3 bases, with 8 bases between the two germline ends. The CDR3 totals 14 residues. Germline CDR1 MDHEN, CDR2 SYDVKM.

This clone has a single count. The rearrangement links TRBV11-2 to TRBJ1-3; D gene unclear. CDR1 is SGHAT, CDR2 FQNNGV, per germline. Trimming pared 5 bases from V and 8 bases from J, leaving 19 bases between. This CDR3 has 15 residues. CDR3 nucleotide sequence: TGTGCCAGCAGCGCAAATATCTTCTCTGTGGACACCATATATTTT. Its protein is CASSANIFSVDTIYF.

The chain carries TRBV20-1 and TRBJ1-1; D is unresolved. The germline CDR1 and CDR2 sequences are DFQATT and SNEGSKA (reference sequence). The CDR3 runs 8 residues. V was cut by 1 base and J by 12 bases, with 3 bases left in between. CDR3 in amino acids: CSARAPFF. CDR3 DNA sequence: TGCAGTGCTAGAGCGCCTTTCTTT.